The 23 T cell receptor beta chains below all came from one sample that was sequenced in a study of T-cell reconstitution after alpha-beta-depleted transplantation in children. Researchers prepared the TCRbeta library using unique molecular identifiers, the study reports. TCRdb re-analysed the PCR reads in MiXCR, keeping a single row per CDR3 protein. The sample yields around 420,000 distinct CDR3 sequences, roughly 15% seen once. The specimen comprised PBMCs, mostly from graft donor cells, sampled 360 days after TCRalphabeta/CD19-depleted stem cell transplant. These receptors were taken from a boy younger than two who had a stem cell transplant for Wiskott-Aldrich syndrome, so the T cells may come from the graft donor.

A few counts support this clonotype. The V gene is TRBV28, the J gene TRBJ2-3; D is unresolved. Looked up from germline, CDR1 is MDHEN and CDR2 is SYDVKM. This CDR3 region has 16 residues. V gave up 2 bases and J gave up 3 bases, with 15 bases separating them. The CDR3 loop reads CASSLRGQYYTDTQYF. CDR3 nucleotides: TGTGCCAGCAGTTTAAGAGGCCAGTATTATACAGATACGCAGTATTTT.

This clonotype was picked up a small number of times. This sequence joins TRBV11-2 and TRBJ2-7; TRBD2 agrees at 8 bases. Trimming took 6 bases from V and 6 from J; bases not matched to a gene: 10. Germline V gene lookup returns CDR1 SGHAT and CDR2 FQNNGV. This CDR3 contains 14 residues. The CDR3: CASRRIKTSAEQYF. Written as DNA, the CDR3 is TGTGCCAGCAGACGGATCAAGACTAGCGCCGAGCAGTACTTC.

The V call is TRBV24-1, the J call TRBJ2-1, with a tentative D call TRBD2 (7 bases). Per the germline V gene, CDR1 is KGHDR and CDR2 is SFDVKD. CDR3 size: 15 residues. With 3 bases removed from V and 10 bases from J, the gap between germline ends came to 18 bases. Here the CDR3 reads CATSDGGVSGGEQFF. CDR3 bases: TGTGCCACCAGTGATGGGGGGGTCTCGGGGGGCGAGCAGTTCTTC.

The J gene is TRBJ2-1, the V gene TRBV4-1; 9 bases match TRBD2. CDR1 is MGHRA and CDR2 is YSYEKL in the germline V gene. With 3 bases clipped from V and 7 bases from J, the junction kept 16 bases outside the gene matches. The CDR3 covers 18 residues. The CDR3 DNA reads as TGCGCCAGCAGCCAGACCCGCGCTCCCCTAGCGGGATTTAATGAGCAGTTCTTC. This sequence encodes CASSQTRAPLAGFNEQFF.

DNA of the CDR3: TGTGCCTGGAGTGTATCTAGTAAGAAGGAGCAGTACTTC. This encodes CAWSVSSKKEQYF. This chain uses TRBV30 with TRBJ2-7; no firm D call. The CDR3 is 13 amino acids. Germline CDR1 GTSNPN, CDR2 SVGIG (reference sequence). V dropped 0 bases and J dropped 7 bases, with 13 bases sitting between them. The whole variable domain, remainder taken from reference TRBV30 and TRBJ2-7, is SQTIHQWPATLVQPVGSPLSLECTVEGTSNPNLYWYRQAAGRGLQLLFYSVGIGQISSEVPQNLSASRPQDRQFILSSKKLLLSDSGFYLCAWSVSSKKEQYFGPGTRLTVT.

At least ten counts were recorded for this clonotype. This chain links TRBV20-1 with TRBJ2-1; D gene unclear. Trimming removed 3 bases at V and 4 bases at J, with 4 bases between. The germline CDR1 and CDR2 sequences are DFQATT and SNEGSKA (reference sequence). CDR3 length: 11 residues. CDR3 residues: CSARGYNEQFF. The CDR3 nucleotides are TGCAGTGCTAGGGGTTACAATGAGCAGTTCTTC.

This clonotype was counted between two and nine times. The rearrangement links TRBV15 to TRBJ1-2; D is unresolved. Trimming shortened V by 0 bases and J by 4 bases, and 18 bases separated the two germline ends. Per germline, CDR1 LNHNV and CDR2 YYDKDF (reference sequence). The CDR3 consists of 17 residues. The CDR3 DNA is TGTGCCACCAGCAGAGATCGAGGACGGAGTCTGCGCTATGGCTACACCTTC. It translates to CATSRDRGRSLRYGYTF.

CDR3 nucleotides: TGTGCCAGCAGCTTGGCGTTTGGGGGGCCCCAGCATTTT. Translated: CASSLAFGGPQHF. This chain joins TRBV5-5 and TRBJ1-5, with a possible D match to TRBD1 (5 bases). The CDR3 totals 13 residues. CDR1 SGHKS and CDR2 YYEKEE come from the germline V gene (reference sequence). V was cut by 0 bases and J by 9 bases, with 10 bases left in between.

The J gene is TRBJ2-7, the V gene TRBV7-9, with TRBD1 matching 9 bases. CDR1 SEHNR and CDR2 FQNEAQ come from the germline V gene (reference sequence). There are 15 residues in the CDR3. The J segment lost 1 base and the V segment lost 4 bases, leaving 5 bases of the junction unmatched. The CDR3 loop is CASSSHGTGSYEQYF. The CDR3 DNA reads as TGTGCCAGCAGCTCACACGGGACAGGGTCCTACGAGCAGTACTTC.

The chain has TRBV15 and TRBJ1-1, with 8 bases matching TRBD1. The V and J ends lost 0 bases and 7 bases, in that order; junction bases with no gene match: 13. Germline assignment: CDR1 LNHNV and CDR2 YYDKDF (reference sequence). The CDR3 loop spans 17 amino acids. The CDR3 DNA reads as TGTGCCACCAGCAGAGAAACCACCCAAGGACAGGGCGGTGAAGCTTTCTTT. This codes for CATSRETTQGQGGEAFF. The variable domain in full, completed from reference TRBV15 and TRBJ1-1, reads DAMVIQNPRYQVTQFGKPVTLSCSQTLNHNVMYWYQQKSSQAPKLLFHYYDKDFNNEADTPDNFQSRRPNTSFCFLDIRSPGLGDTAMYLCATSRETTQGQGGEAFFGQGTRLTVV.

The chain's CDR3 is CASARGAGQETQYF. CDR3 nucleotides: TGTGCCTCGGCCCGGGGGGCCGGACAAGAGACCCAGTACTTC. This chain joins TRBV10-3 and TRBJ2-5; perhaps TRBD2 as D (7 bases). Germline V gene sequence: CDR1 ENHRY, CDR2 SYGVKD. There are 14 residues in the CDR3. The germline V and J ends were trimmed by 11 bases and 2 bases, with 18 bases remaining between them.

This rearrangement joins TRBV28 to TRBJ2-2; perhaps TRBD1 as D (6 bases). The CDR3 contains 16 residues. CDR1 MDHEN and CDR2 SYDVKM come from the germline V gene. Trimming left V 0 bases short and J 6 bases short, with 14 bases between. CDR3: CASSLWGQGTAGELFF. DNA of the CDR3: TGTGCCAGCAGTTTATGGGGGCAGGGGACGGCCGGGGAGCTGTTTTTT.

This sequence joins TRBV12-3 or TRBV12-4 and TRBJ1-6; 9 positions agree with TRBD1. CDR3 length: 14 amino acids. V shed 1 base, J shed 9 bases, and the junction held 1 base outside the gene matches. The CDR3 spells CASSLGTGASPLHF. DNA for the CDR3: TGTGCCAGCAGTTTAGGGACAGGGGCTTCACCCCTCCACTTT.

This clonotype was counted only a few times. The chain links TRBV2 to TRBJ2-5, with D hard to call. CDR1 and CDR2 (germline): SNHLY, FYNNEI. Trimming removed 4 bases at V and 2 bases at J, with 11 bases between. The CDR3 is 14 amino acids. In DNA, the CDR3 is TGTGCCAGCAGTGCGAACAGTAGGCAAGAGACCCAGTACTTC. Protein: CASSANSRQETQYF.

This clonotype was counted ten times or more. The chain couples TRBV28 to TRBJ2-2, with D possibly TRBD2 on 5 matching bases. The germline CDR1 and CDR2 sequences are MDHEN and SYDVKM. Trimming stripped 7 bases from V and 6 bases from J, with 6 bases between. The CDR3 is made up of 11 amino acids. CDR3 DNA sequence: TGTGCCAGCAACGGGGCCGGGGAGCTGTTTTTT. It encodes CASNGAGELFF.

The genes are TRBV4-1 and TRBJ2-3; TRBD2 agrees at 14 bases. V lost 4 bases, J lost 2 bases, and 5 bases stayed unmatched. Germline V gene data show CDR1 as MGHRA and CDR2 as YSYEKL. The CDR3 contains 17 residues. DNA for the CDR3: TGCGCCAGCAGCCGGACTAGCGGGAGGACTTACACAGATACGCAGTATTTT. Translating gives CASSRTSGRTYTDTQYF.

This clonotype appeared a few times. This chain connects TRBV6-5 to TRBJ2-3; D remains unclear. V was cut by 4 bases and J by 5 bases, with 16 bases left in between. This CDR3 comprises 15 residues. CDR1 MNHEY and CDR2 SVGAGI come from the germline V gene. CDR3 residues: CASSFYAANEDTQYF. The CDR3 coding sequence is TGTGCCAGCAGTTTTTACGCGGCCAACGAAGATACGCAGTATTTT.

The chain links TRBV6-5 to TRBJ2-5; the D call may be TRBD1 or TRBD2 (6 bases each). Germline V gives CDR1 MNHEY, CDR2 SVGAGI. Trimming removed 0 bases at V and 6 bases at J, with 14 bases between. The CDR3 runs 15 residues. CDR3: CASSYSGGRKKTQYF. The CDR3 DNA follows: TGTGCCAGCAGTTACTCCGGGGGCCGGAAAAAGACCCAGTACTTC.

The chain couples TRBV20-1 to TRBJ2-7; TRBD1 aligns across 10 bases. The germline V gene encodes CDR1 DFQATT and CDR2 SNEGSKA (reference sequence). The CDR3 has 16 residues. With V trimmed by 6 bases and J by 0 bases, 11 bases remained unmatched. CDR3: CSAVGGDRGISYEQYF. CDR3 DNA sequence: TGCAGTGCCGTGGGGGGGGACAGGGGAATCTCCTACGAGCAGTACTTC.

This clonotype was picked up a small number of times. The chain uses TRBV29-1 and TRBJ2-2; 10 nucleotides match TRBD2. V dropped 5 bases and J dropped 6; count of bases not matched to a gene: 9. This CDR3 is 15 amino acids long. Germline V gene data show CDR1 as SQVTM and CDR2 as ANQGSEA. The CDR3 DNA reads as TGCAGCGTTAAAAGCCTAGCGGGAGATCCCGGGGAGCTGTTTTTT. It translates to CSVKSLAGDPGELFF.

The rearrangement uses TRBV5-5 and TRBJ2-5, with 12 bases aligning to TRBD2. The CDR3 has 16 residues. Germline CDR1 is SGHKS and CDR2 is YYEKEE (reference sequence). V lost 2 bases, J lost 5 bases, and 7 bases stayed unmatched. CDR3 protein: CASSFSTSGRWETQYF. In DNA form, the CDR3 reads TGTGCCAGCAGCTTTTCGACTAGCGGGAGATGGGAGACCCAGTACTTC.

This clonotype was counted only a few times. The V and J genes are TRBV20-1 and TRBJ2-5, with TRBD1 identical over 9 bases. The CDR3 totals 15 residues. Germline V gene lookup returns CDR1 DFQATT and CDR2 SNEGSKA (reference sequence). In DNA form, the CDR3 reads TGCAGCGTGTACCGAAACAGGGGGCCCCAAGAGACCCAGTACTTC. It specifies CSVYRNRGPQETQYF.

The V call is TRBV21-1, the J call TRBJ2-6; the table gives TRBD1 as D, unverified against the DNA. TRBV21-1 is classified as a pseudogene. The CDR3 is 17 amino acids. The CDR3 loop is CASSKATVNSGANVLTF. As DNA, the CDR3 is TGTGCCAGCAGCAAAGCAACTGTCAACTCTGGGGCCAACGTCCTGACTTTC.